This entry lists 26 T cell receptor beta chains sequenced from one sample in a study of a mutant IDH1 vaccine in newly diagnosed glioma. Their cognate antigens are unknown. Specified time point: week 23, last vaccination. One vaccine dose held 300 ug of mutant IDH1 20-mer peptide and came with topical imiquimod. Assay used: immunoSEQ multiplex PCR; TCRdb lists only in-frame clones, some missing. The sample includes roughly 30,000 clones, around 83% of them seen just once. Material: PBMCs, obtained from a glioma patient whose treatment included an IDH1 peptide vaccine. These receptors were taken from a woman in her 30s with glioma.

This clone was counted between two and nine times. The chain uses TRBV27 and TRBJ1-2, with 7 bases identical to TRBD1. Losses at the gene ends were 5 bases for V and 6 bases for J; bases not matched to a gene: 9. Germline loops: CDR1 MNHEY, CDR2 SMNVEV (reference sequence). The CDR3 loop spans 14 amino acids. CDR3 sequence reads: CASSPGQIIHGYTF. CDR3 sequence (DNA): TGTGCCAGCAGTCCGGGACAGATTATTCATGGCTACACCTTC.

V usage is TRBV6-5 and J usage is TRBJ1-1, with a possible D match to TRBD1 (6 bases). Trimming removed 2 bases from V and 2 bases from J, with 9 bases in between. Per germline, CDR1 MNHEY and CDR2 SVGAGI. The CDR3 covers 14 residues. CDR3 sequence (DNA): TGTGCCAGCAGTTACGGAGGGGGAAACACTGAAGCTTTCTTT. It yields the protein CASSYGGGNTEAFF.

This chain links TRBV2 with TRBJ1-1; 7 nucleotides align to TRBD1. CDR3 length: 14 residues. CDR1 is SNHLY and CDR2 is FYNNEI in the germline V gene. The V gene end was trimmed by 5 bases and the J gene end by 1 base; junction bases not matched to a gene: 4. The CDR3 is CASSNEGANTEAFF. CDR3 DNA: TGTGCCAGCAGTAATGAGGGGGCGAACACTGAAGCTTTCTTT.

The V gene is TRBV7-2, the J gene TRBJ1-2; D is perhaps TRBD1 (5 bases). This CDR3 has 14 residues. V was trimmed by 3 bases and J by 8 bases, leaving 16 bases between them. Germline-derived CDR1 and CDR2 are SGHTA and FQGNSA. In DNA form, the CDR3 reads TGTGCCAGCAGCTTCTCACAGGCCGGGGGAGGCTACACCTTC. Residues: CASSFSQAGGGYTF. The whole variable domain, remainder taken from reference TRBV7-2 and TRBJ1-2, is GAGVSQSPSNKVTEKGKDVELRCDPISGHTALYWYRQSLGQGLEFLIYFQGNSAPDKSGLPSDRFSAERTGGSVSTLTIQRTQQEDSAVYLCASSFSQAGGGYTFGSGTRLTVV.

The J gene is TRBJ2-7, the V gene TRBV4-1; D not certain. There are 11 residues in the CDR3. Trimming stripped 1 base from V and 9 bases from J, with 7 bases between. The germline CDR1 and CDR2 sequences are MGHRA and YSYEKL. Here the CDR3 DNA reads TGCGCCAGCAGCCAAGGGACCCGGCAGTACTTC. This codes for CASSQGTRQYF.

V usage is TRBV5-6 and J usage is TRBJ1-1; D perhaps matches TRBD1 (5 bases). Trimming removed 2 bases at V and 8 bases at J, with 22 bases between. Germline V lookup: CDR1 SGHDT, CDR2 YYEEEE. The CDR3 runs 16 residues. CDR3 sequence reads: CASSFRRGPVAKEAFF. Written as DNA, the CDR3 is TGTGCCAGCAGCTTTAGGAGGGGTCCGGTGGCCAAAGAAGCTTTCTTT.

The chain uses TRBV7-8 and TRBJ1-1, with D hard to call. This CDR3 spans 11 amino acids. The germline CDR1 and CDR2 sequences are SGHVS and FQNEAQ. Trimming pared 3 bases from V and 6 bases from J, leaving 5 bases between. CDR3 amino acids: CASSFGAEAFF. The CDR3 DNA sequence: TGTGCCAGCAGCTTCGGGGCTGAAGCTTTCTTT.

V gene TRBV13 combines with J gene TRBJ1-2; no reliable D call. Deletions cut 5 bases from V and 5 bases from J, with 18 bases between. CDR1 PRHDT and CDR2 FYEKMQ come from the germline V gene (reference sequence). This CDR3 contains 15 residues. The CDR3 DNA is TGTGCCAGCAGCCTAACCCCCGACACTCTGTATGGCTACACCTTC. Protein sequence: CASSLTPDTLYGYTF.

In its sample, this clone was seen once. The rearrangement uses TRBV19 and TRBJ2-2; D could derive from TRBD1 or TRBD2 (6 bases each). The CDR3 is 13 amino acids. Trimming stripped 7 bases from V and 7 bases from J, with 13 bases between. Looked up from germline, CDR1 is LNHDA and CDR2 is SQIVND (reference sequence). The CDR3 loop is CASTWGAVGELFF. CDR3 coding DNA: TGTGCCAGTACCTGGGGGGCAGTCGGGGAGCTGTTTTTT.

V is TRBV6-6 and J is TRBJ2-7, with 7 bases lining up with TRBD1. Looked up from germline, CDR1 is MNHNY and CDR2 is SVGAGI (reference sequence). This CDR3 is 15 amino acids long. With V trimmed by 3 bases and J by 7 bases, 12 bases remained unmatched. The CDR3 is CASSYSGTDGLEQYF. CDR3 nucleotides: TGTGCCAGCAGTTATTCTGGGACAGATGGGCTTGAGCAGTACTTC.

This chain links TRBV25-1 with TRBJ1-1; 7 nucleotides agree with TRBD1. The CDR3 runs 12 residues. Germline V gene lookup returns CDR1 MGHDK and CDR2 SYGVNS. Trimming at V came to 6 bases and at J to 4 bases, leaving 2 bases not matched to a gene. The CDR3, as DNA: TGTGCCAGCAGCAGGGACAGCACTGAAGCTTTCTTT. As protein: CASSRDSTEAFF.

The gene calls are TRBV6-5 and TRBJ2-5; D is uncertain. Trimming shortened V by 0 bases and J by 5 bases, and 10 bases separated the two germline ends. This CDR3 contains 14 residues. Per the germline V gene, CDR1 is MNHEY and CDR2 is SVGAGI. This chain's CDR3 is CASSYSLLEETQYF. In DNA, the CDR3 is TGTGCCAGCAGTTACTCTTTGTTGGAGGAGACCCAGTACTTC.

In its sample, this clone was seen once. This chain uses TRBV6-1 with TRBJ1-2; D is unclear. CDR1 is MNHNS and CDR2 is SASEGT in the germline V gene. This CDR3 contains 12 residues. The germline V and J ends were trimmed by 8 bases and 6 bases, with 13 bases remaining between them. The CDR3 coding sequence is TGTGCCAGCCGAAGCTTTAGGGATGGCTACACCTTC. This translates into CASRSFRDGYTF.

A few counts support this clone. The chain combines TRBV4-1 with TRBJ1-1, with 7 bases matching TRBD1. Germline loops: CDR1 MGHRA, CDR2 YSYEKL. V shed 0 bases, J shed 7 bases, and the junction held 8 bases outside the gene matches. This CDR3 spans 15 amino acids. For the CDR3, the DNA is TGCGCCAGCAGCCAAGAAGGGGGCGGGTACGGTGAAGCTTTCTTT. Amino acid sequence: CASSQEGGGYGEAFF.

V usage is TRBV7-8 and J usage is TRBJ1-1; a weak D match, TRBD1 (6 bases). V dropped 2 bases and J dropped 5 bases, with 12 bases sitting between them. The CDR3 loop spans 14 amino acids. Germline lookup yields CDR1 SGHVS and CDR2 FQNEAQ. The CDR3 DNA reads TGTGCCAGCAGCTTACAACAGGGCAAGACTGAAGCTTTCTTT. Translating it yields CASSLQQGKTEAFF.

In this sample, this clone turned up once. CDR3 nucleotides: TGTGCCAGTAGTGTGGCAGGGTTGGTGGGCCGGAACACTGAAGCTTTCTTT. Translation gives CASSVAGLVGRNTEAFF. The chain carries TRBV19 and TRBJ1-1; tentative D call: TRBD1 (5 bases). Trimming removed 5 bases at V and 1 base at J, with 20 bases between. Germline CDR1 reads LNHDA; CDR2 reads SQIVND (reference sequence). This CDR3 has 17 amino acids.

This clone was counted ten times or more. The J gene is TRBJ1-2, the V gene TRBV5-8, with D possibly being TRBD1 (5 bases). The germline CDR1 and CDR2 sequences are SGHTS and YDEGEE. Trimming removed 5 bases at V and 2 bases at J, with 13 bases between. The CDR3 runs to 14 residues. CDR3: CASRSRRENYGYTF. As DNA, the CDR3 is TGTGCCAGCAGATCCCGCAGGGAAAACTATGGCTACACCTTC.

The chain links TRBV5-3 to TRBJ2-5, with a tentative D call TRBD1 (7 bases). TRBV5-3 is an ORF, and what it does is uncertain. The V and J ends lost 4 bases and 5 bases respectively, with 18 bases between them. The CDR3 runs to 15 residues. The CDR3: CARSGPGQRAETQYF. Written as DNA, the CDR3 is TGTGCCAGAAGCGGGCCGGGACAGCGGGCGGAGACCCAGTACTTC.

This chain joins TRBV27 and TRBJ1-5; 8 bases match TRBD1. The V segment lost 7 bases and the J segment 0 bases; nucleotides outside the gene matches: 11. Germline V gene lookup returns CDR1 MNHEY and CDR2 SMNVEV (reference sequence). CDR3 length: 17 residues. CDR3 protein: CASILGQVTYSNQPQHF. CDR3 coding DNA: TGTGCCAGCATCCTGGGACAGGTTACGTATAGCAATCAGCCCCAGCATTTT.

CDR3 residues: CASSFEAYNSPLHF. As DNA, the CDR3 is TGTGCCAGCAGCTTCGAGGCCTATAATTCACCCCTCCACTTT. This chain links TRBV7-9 with TRBJ1-6, with D unclear. Germline loops: CDR1 SEHNR, CDR2 FQNEAQ (reference sequence). Between the trimmed V and J ends, which lost 3 bases and 2 bases, there was a span of 5 bases. The CDR3 has 14 amino acids.

This chain links TRBV5-1 with TRBJ1-1; TRBD1 agrees at 7 bases. Germline CDR1 SGHRS, CDR2 YFSETQ. The length of the CDR3 is 13 residues. V dropped 3 bases and J dropped 7; count of bases not matched to a gene: 6. CDR3 sequence reads: CASSYTGQFEAFF. DNA of the CDR3: TGCGCCAGCAGCTATACGGGACAGTTTGAAGCTTTCTTT.

This clone was seen more than once but under ten times. The V call is TRBV30, the J call TRBJ2-7; possibly TRBD2 for D (6 bases). Trimming stripped 4 bases from V and 1 base from J, with 14 bases between. From germline, CDR1 is GTSNPN and CDR2 SVGIG (reference sequence). CDR3 length: 14 amino acids. CDR3 DNA sequence: TGTGCCTGGAACCTTGGGGGGTCATCCTACGAGCAGTACTTC. Amino acid sequence: CAWNLGGSSYEQYF.

The V gene is TRBV6-5, the J gene TRBJ1-1, with no clear D. In germline, CDR1 is MNHEY, CDR2 SVGAGI. Trimming removed 6 bases from V and 4 bases from J, with 21 bases in between. The CDR3 length is 16 residues. This CDR3 is CASRYSLRNRGTEAFF. The DNA for the CDR3 is TGTGCCAGCAGGTACAGTTTACGTAATCGGGGCACTGAAGCTTTCTTT.

This chain joins TRBV6-1 and TRBJ2-2; D is unresolved. The germline gives CDR1 MNHNS, CDR2 SASEGT. This CDR3 has 11 amino acids. Trimming took off 4 bases at V and 6 bases at J, with 3 bases between the two ends. The CDR3 nucleotides are TGTGCCAGCAGTGTGGCCGGGGAGCTGTTTTTT. Translated, it gives CASSVAGELFF.

This sequence joins TRBV9 and TRBJ1-6; TRBD1 matches 8 bases. J lost 4 bases, V lost 4 bases, and 7 bases had no gene match. Germline CDR1 is SGDLS and CDR2 is YYNGEE. The CDR3 is made up of 16 amino acids. CDR3: CASSPTGEGYNSPLHF. DNA for the CDR3: TGTGCCAGCAGCCCGACAGGGGAGGGATATAATTCACCCCTCCACTTT. The variable domain in full, completed from reference TRBV9 and TRBJ1-6, reads DSGVTQTPKHLITATGQRVTLRCSPRSGDLSVYWYQQSLDQGLQFLIQYYNGEERAKGNILERFSAQQFPDLHSELNLSSLELGDSALYFCASSPTGEGYNSPLHFGNGTRLTVT.

The V and J genes are TRBV7-8 and TRBJ1-4; D perhaps matches TRBD1 (6 bases). The CDR3 length is 18 residues. In germline, CDR1 is SGHVS, CDR2 FQNEAQ. Between the trimmed V and J ends, which lost 5 bases and 8 bases, there was a span of 27 bases. The CDR3 loop reads CASSPIDLSGAGREKLFF. In DNA, the CDR3 is TGTGCCAGCAGCCCTATAGACCTGTCGGGGGCCGGGAGGGAAAAACTGTTTTTT.